This T cell receptor beta chain derives from a study of blood T cell repertoires in COVID-19. Overall study context: Collection of acute and convalescent COVID-19 samples took place in the United States, Italy and Spain.

The length of the CDR3 is 14 residues. In germline, CDR1 is MDHEN, CDR2 SYDVKM. Trimming took 1 base from V and 2 from J, leaving 8 bases between them. TCRdb's copy holds only in-frame clones and misses some; the assay was immunoSEQ multiplex PCR. The sample lists fewer than 200,000 clones; 88% were seen once. The sample comprised peripheral blood. This clonotype was obtained from a man aged 50-59 years who had recovered from COVID-19. V is TRBV28 and J is TRBJ1-1; a possible D gene is TRBD1 (6 bases). The CDR3 sequence: CASSLLGANTEAFF. CDR3 coding DNA: TGTGCCAGCAGTTTATTGGGGGCCAACACTGAAGCTTTCTTT.